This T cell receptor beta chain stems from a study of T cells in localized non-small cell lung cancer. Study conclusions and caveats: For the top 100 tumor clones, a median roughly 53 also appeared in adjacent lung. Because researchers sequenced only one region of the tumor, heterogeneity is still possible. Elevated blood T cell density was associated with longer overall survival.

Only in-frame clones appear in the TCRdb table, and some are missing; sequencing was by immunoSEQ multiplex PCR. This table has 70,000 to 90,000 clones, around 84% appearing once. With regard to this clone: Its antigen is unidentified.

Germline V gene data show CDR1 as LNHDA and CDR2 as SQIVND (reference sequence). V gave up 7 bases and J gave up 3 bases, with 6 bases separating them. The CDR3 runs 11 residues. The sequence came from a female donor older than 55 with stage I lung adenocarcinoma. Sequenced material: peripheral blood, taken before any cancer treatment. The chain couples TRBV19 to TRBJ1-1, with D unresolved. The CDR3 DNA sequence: TGTGCCAGTATGGTGTACACTGAAGCTTTCTTT. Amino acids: CASMVYTEAFF.